This paragraph reports one T cell receptor (beta chain). Its matching antigen is unknown. The source of the sample is a study of T cell responses to AZD1222 COVID-19 vaccine. Overall study findings and caveats: Donors in the cohort were predominantly white British and more often female, and clonal diversity was possibly underestimated. All repertoire sampling was performed exclusively after the peak T cell response.

Second doses were pooled across both intervals (about 4 or about 12 weeks). This CDR3 is 15 amino acids long. Germline CDR1 reads SEHNR; CDR2 reads FQNEAQ (reference sequence). Trimming stripped 8 bases from V and 5 bases from J, with 19 bases between. TCRdb's copy holds only in-frame clones and misses some; the assay was immunoSEQ multiplex PCR. The table records about 130,000 clones, just over 90% of them present only once. Sequences were derived from peripheral blood, sampled 28 days after the second AZD1222 dose. The chain uses TRBV7-9 and TRBJ2-4; TRBD2 is a possible D gene (5 bases). The sequence was collected from an adult who received the AZD1222 COVID-19 vaccine. The CDR3 sequence: CASGSGSSRENIQYF. For the CDR3, the DNA is TGTGCCAGCGGGAGTGGGAGTTCCCGCGAAAACATTCAGTACTTC.